The clone carrying this T cell receptor (beta chain) was seen ten or more times. The target antigen is unknown. Germline V gene sequence: CDR1 DFQATT, CDR2 SNEGSKA (reference sequence). The CDR3 covers 15 residues. Trimming took off 3 bases at V and 3 bases at J, with 15 bases between the two ends. This sample was taken from a study of T cells in Graves' hyperthyroidism and ophthalmopathy. Researchers took RNA transcripts and amplified the TCR beta CDR3 regions from them. First-round RT-PCR targeting the TCR CDR3 was performed with the HTBI primer set. TCRdb processed the multiplex PCR reads anew with MiXCR; each CDR3 protein has one entry. This repertoire shows about 600,000 distinct CDR3 sequences, approximately 16% found once; its top ten account for less than 3.5%. General observations from the study: Classification by a 13 V-J model distinguished ophthalmopathy from stable hyperthyroidism.

Uncontrolled infection, other autoimmune disease, pregnancy and lactation each barred patients from inclusion. In making diagnoses, clinical symptoms, serum thyroxine and TRAb, thyroid ultrasound and orbital computed tomography were all used. PBMCs were collected from an approximately 9.3 ml volume of fresh peripheral blood. This clonotype originated in a woman between 40 and 50 years old with Graves' ophthalmopathy. The chain recombines TRBV20-1 with TRBJ2-1; a weak D match, TRBD2 (5 bases). What was sequenced was blood. The CDR3 here is CSASLIPEGYNEQFF. DNA of the CDR3: TGCAGTGCTAGCCTGATTCCCGAGGGCTACAATGAGCAGTTCTTC.